These T cell receptor beta chains were read from a single sample in a study of T cell responses to AZD1222 COVID-19 vaccine. The table came from immunoSEQ multiplex PCR; TCRdb's copy has only in-frame clones and leaves some out. The table includes 90,000 to 150,000 clones, 80% to 90% detected once. This sample comprised peripheral blood, obtained on day 0 of AZD1222 vaccination. These receptors were obtained from an adult in good health. CDR3s include the opening cysteine and the closing phenylalanine or tryptophan. A D gene is named only where the DNA matches it firmly. Clone size is stated in some rows and not others, as once, few, many or a class when expanded.

>TRBV19|.|TRBJ2-7|TRBD1
CASSRDRVAEQYF
TGTGCCAGTAGTAGGGACAGGGTCGCCGAGCAGTACTTC
>TRBV7-2|.|TRBJ1-6|.
CASSLGEAANSPLHF
TGTGCCAGCAGCTTAGGAGAGGCAGCTAATTCACCCCTCCACTTT
>TRBV18|.|TRBJ1-5|.
CASSSGSNQPQHF
TGTGCCAGCTCAAGCGGAAGCAATCAGCCCCAGCATTTT
>TRBV2|few|TRBJ1-5|.
CASSEEGDGQPQHF
TGTGCCAGCAGTGAAGAGGGGGACGGTCAGCCCCAGCATTTT
>TRBV7-3|.|TRBJ2-2|.
CASSLDPTGELFF
TGTGCCAGCAGCTTAGATCCGACCGGGGAGCTGTTTTTT
>TRBV7-6|.|TRBJ1-4|.
CASSLAGGENEKLFF
TGTGCCAGCAGCTTAGCGGGGGGGGAAAATGAAAAACTGTTTTTT
>TRBV10-1|once|TRBJ2-7|.
CASSEFVGGGAYEQYF
TGCGCCAGCAGTGAGTTCGTGGGTGGGGGGGCTTACGAGCAGTACTTC
>TRBV30|.|TRBJ1-4|TRBD1
CAWSPGQEEKLFF
TGTGCCTGGAGTCCGGGACAGGAGGAAAAACTGTTTTTT
>TRBV9|.|TRBJ1-4|.
CASSVRLGGDDEKLFF
TGTGCCAGCAGCGTTAGGTTGGGGGGCGATGATGAAAAACTGTTTTTT
>TRBV7-6|.|TRBJ2-7|TRBD1
CASSVSGTGYEQYF
TGTGCCAGCAGCGTCTCCGGGACAGGCTACGAGCAGTACTTC
>TRBV18|few|TRBJ1-1|.
CASSIDEGTGFAEAFF
TGTGCCAGCTCAATCGATGAGGGTACAGGCTTTGCGGAAGCTTTCTTT
>TRBV5-4|.|TRBJ2-5|TRBD2
CAIGLAGEAETQYF
TGTGCCATTGGGCTAGCGGGGGAGGCGGAGACCCAGTACTTC
>TRBV5-1|.|TRBJ1-6|.
CASTPQDPRNSPLHF
TGCGCCAGCACCCCCCAGGACCCGAGAAATTCACCCCTCCACTTT
>TRBV3-1/TRBV3-2|.|TRBJ2-5|TRBD2
CASSQVGEGRETQYF
TGTGCCAGCAGCCAAGTTGGGGAGGGCCGGGAGACCCAGTACTTC
>TRBV6-1|.|TRBJ1-5|.
CASSERRNQPQHF
TGTGCCAGCAGTGAACGAAGAAATCAGCCCCAGCATTTT
>TRBV5-6|.|TRBJ2-5|TRBD2
CASSIAGVRTQYF
TGTGCCAGCAGTATAGCGGGGGTTAGGACCCAGTACTTC
>TRBV5-4|.|TRBJ2-2|.
CASSRNQGGVGELFF
TGTGCCAGCAGTCGCAACCAGGGGGGGGTCGGGGAGCTGTTTTTT
>TRBV9|.|TRBJ2-1|.
CASTKTGYNEQFF
TGTGCCAGCACCAAAACTGGCTACAATGAGCAGTTCTTC
>TRBV12-5|.|TRBJ1-6|.
CASGPDGNSPLHF
TGTGCTAGTGGACCGGACGGAAATTCACCCCTCCACTTT
>TRBV4-1|.|TRBJ2-3|TRBD2
CASKGRDYTDTQYF
TGCGCCAGCAAGGGGCGGGACTACACAGATACGCAGTATTTT
>TRBV7-9|.|TRBJ1-5|TRBD1
CASSSTTGDVSQPQHF
TGTGCCAGCAGCTCAACGACAGGGGACGTGAGTCAGCCCCAGCATTTT
>TRBV16|.|TRBJ1-4|.
CASRPHGGTTNEKLFF
TGTGCCAGCAGGCCTCATGGGGGAACAACTAATGAAAAACTGTTTTTT
>TRBV10-1|.|TRBJ1-4|.
CASSSGPWGGLFF
TGCGCCAGCAGTTCAGGTCCTTGGGGAGGACTGTTTTTT
>TRBV12-3/TRBV12-4|.|TRBJ1-5|.
CASSFRVGQPQHF
TGTGCCAGCAGCTTCAGGGTGGGCCAGCCCCAGCATTTT
>TRBV28|.|TRBJ2-2|TRBD1
CASRYGDRDTGELFF
TGTGCCAGCAGATACGGGGACAGGGACACCGGGGAGCTGTTTTTT
>TRBV24-1|.|TRBJ2-5|.
CATSDPAGRGAAQETQYF
TGTGCCACCAGTGACCCGGCGGGACGCGGGGCTGCCCAGGAGACCCAGTACTTC
>TRBV6-1|.|TRBJ1-2|.
CASSESANYGYTF
TGTGCCAGCAGTGAGTCAGCTAACTATGGCTACACCTTC
>TRBV5-4|few|TRBJ1-6|.
CASSLVGMGVEGPLHF
TGTGCCAGCAGCTTGGTTGGGATGGGGGTAGAAGGTCCCCTCCACTTT
>TRBV9|.|TRBJ2-7|TRBD1
CASSPRTGSSYEQYF
TGTGCCAGCAGCCCGAGGACAGGGAGCTCCTACGAGCAGTACTTC
>TRBV7-3|.|TRBJ2-5|TRBD1
CASSLLSGQGGETQYF
TGTGCCAGCAGCTTACTATCGGGACAGGGGGGAGAGACCCAGTACTTC
>TRBV4-1|.|TRBJ2-3|TRBD2
CASSRRLAGDTDTQYF
TGCGCCAGCAGCCGTAGGCTAGCGGGCGACACAGATACGCAGTATTTT
>TRBV7-3|.|TRBJ2-2|.
CASSLFGGSGELFF
TGTGCCAGCAGCTTATTTGGGGGTAGCGGGGAGCTGTTTTTT
>TRBV5-1|.|TRBJ1-6|.
CASSSSTGINSPLHF
TGCGCCAGCAGCTCCTCAACTGGTATCAATTCACCCCTCCACTTT
>TRBV4-2|.|TRBJ1-4|TRBD1
CASSYGQAVRYEKLFF
TGTGCCAGCAGCTACGGACAGGCCGTGAGGTATGAAAAACTGTTTTTT
>TRBV5-1|.|TRBJ2-2|TRBD1
CASVPGQGFTGELFF
TGCGCCAGCGTTCCGGGACAGGGTTTCACCGGGGAGCTGTTTTTT
>TRBV3-1/TRBV3-2|few|TRBJ1-6|TRBD1
CASSQDPQGGTPLHF
TGTGCCAGCAGCCAAGACCCCCAAGGGGGCACACCCCTCCACTTT
>TRBV6-1|.|TRBJ2-7|.
CASSEDWTVAYEQYF
TGTGCCAGCAGTGAAGATTGGACAGTGGCCTACGAGCAGTACTTC
>TRBV4-2|.|TRBJ2-3|.
CASSPGGNEENTQYF
TGTGCCAGCAGCCCAGGGGGGAATGAGGAGAATACGCAGTATTTT
>TRBV2|.|TRBJ1-1|.
CASTTETNTEAFF
TGTGCCAGCACAACAGAGACCAACACTGAAGCTTTCTTT
>TRBV6-4|.|TRBJ1-3|TRBD1
CASSDSPLDRAGNTIYF
TGTGCCAGCAGTGACTCCCCCCTGGACAGGGCTGGAAACACCATATATTTT
>TRBV4-2|.|TRBJ2-1|TRBD2
CASSPQSGESSYNEQFF
TGTGCCAGCAGCCCACAAAGCGGGGAGAGCTCCTACAATGAGCAGTTCTTC
>TRBV3-1/TRBV3-2|.|TRBJ2-5|.
CASSQAGGETQYF
TGTGCCAGCAGCCAAGCTGGCGGGGAGACCCAGTACTTC
>TRBV30|.|TRBJ1-2|.
CAWSVARSRYGYTF
TGTGCCTGGAGTGTAGCCAGGTCGCGCTATGGCTACACCTTC
>TRBV24-1|.|TRBJ1-3|.
CATSDLPGGNTIYF
TGTGCCACCAGTGATTTACCGGGGGGAAACACCATATATTTT
>TRBV4-2|.|TRBJ1-1|TRBD1
CASSHQDRKNTEAFF
TGTGCCAGCAGCCACCAGGACAGGAAGAACACTGAAGCTTTCTTT
>TRBV27|once|TRBJ1-4|.
CASSGSGRGKLFF
TGTGCCAGCAGTGGGTCAGGGAGAGGAAAACTGTTTTTT
>TRBV14|.|TRBJ1-2|.
CATRDLNYGYTF
TGTGCCACCAGAGACCTGAACTATGGCTACACCTTC
>TRBV7-9|.|TRBJ1-2|.
CASSLAGPGHGYTF
TGTGCCAGCAGCTTAGCAGGCCCGGGGCACGGCTACACCTTC
>TRBV5-6|.|TRBJ1-2|.
CASSFVDGNYGYTF
TGTGCCAGCAGCTTCGTGGACGGTAACTATGGCTACACCTTC
>TRBV19|.|TRBJ1-2|.
CASSIAVDPANYGYTF
TGTGCCAGTAGTATAGCGGTAGACCCAGCTAACTATGGCTACACCTTC
>TRBV3-1/TRBV3-2|.|TRBJ2-3|.
CASSQEGRSYSTDTQYF
TGTGCCAGCAGCCAAGAGGGCAGATCCTATAGCACAGATACGCAGTATTTT
>TRBV4-1|.|TRBJ2-7|TRBD1
CASSSGQGMSYEQYF
TGCGCCAGCAGCTCAGGACAGGGGATGTCCTACGAGCAGTACTTC
>TRBV19|few|TRBJ2-1|TRBD2
CASSIGTSGDEQFF
TGTGCCAGTAGTATCGGGACTAGCGGGGATGAGCAGTTCTTC
>TRBV7-3|once|TRBJ2-1|TRBD1
CASSVGTGNEQFF
TGTGCCAGCAGCGTAGGGACAGGGAATGAGCAGTTCTTC
>TRBV6-5|.|TRBJ1-2|.
CASSSGYGYTF
TGTGCCAGCAGTTCCGGCTATGGCTACACCTTC
>TRBV27|.|TRBJ2-1|.
CASQGFLYNEQFF
TGTGCCAGCCAGGGTTTTCTATACAATGAGCAGTTCTTC
>TRBV2|few|TRBJ1-6|.
CASSPGTQNSPLHF
TGTGCCAGCAGTCCCGGGACACAAAATTCACCCCTCCACTTT
>TRBV28|.|TRBJ1-2|.
CASSLTARITGYTF
TGTGCCAGCAGTTTGACTGCCCGGATCACTGGCTACACCTTC
>TRBV5-6|.|TRBJ1-2|TRBD1
CASSWGTGNYGYTF
TGTGCCAGCAGCTGGGGGACAGGGAACTATGGCTACACCTTC
>TRBV6-6|.|TRBJ2-3|.
CASRQGTTDTQYF
TGTGCCAGCAGACAGGGAACAACAGATACGCAGTATTTT